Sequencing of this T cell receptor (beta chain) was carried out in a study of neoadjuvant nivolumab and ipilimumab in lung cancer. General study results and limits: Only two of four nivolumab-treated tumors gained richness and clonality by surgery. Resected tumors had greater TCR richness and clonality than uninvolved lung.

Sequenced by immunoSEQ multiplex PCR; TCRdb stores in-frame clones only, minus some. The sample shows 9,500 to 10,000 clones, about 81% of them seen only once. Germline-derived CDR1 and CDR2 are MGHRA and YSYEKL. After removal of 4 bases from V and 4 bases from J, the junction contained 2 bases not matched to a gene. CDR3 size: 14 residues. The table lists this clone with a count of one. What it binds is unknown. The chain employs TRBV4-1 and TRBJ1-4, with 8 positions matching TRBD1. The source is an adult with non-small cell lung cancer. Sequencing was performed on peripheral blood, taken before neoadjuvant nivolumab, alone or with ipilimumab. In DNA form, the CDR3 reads TGCGCCAGCAGCCTAGGACAGGGTAATGAAAAACTGTTTTTT. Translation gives CASSLGQGNEKLFF.